These 30 T cell receptor beta chains share one sample of origin, sequenced in a study of blood T cell repertoires in COVID-19. Only in-frame clones appear in the TCRdb table, and some are missing; sequencing was by immunoSEQ multiplex PCR. Here the sample spans under 200,000 clones, roughly 80% being singletons. The sample taken for sequencing was PBMCs or T cells enriched from blood (not recorded which). These receptors were obtained from a woman aged 35 to 49 with acute COVID-19.

The CDR3 sequence is CASSLNRLDRQFF. The CDR3 nucleotides are TGTGCCAGCAGCTTAAACCGACTAGATCGGCAGTTCTTC. The V call is TRBV11-1, the J call TRBJ2-1, with D perhaps matching TRBD2 (6 bases). V shed 2 bases and J shed 12 bases, with 14 bases lying between them. The CDR3 spans 13 residues. Germline V gene sequence: CDR1 SGHAT, CDR2 FQDESV (reference sequence).

The chain couples TRBV15 to TRBJ2-1; a weak D match, TRBD2 (6 bases). The germline gives CDR1 LNHNV, CDR2 YYDKDF (reference sequence). V was cut by 3 bases and J by 3 bases, with 6 bases left in between. The CDR3 has 13 residues. The chain's CDR3 is CATSRDYYNEQFF. The CDR3 bases are TGTGCCACCAGCAGGGACTACTACAATGAGCAGTTCTTC.

This chain uses TRBV30 with TRBJ2-1; D is possibly TRBD2 (6 bases). CDR1 and CDR2 (germline): GTSNPN, SVGIG (reference sequence). V lost 5 bases and J 1 base, leaving 15 bases between the germline ends. CDR3 size: 15 residues. The CDR3 loop reads CAWLAGSWSYNEQFF. CDR3 nucleotide sequence: TGTGCCTGGCTAGCCGGGAGCTGGTCCTACAATGAGCAGTTCTTC.

The V and J genes are TRBV6-5 and TRBJ1-1, with 10 bases identical to TRBD1. With V trimmed by 2 bases and J by 11 bases, 2 bases remained unmatched. Germline V gene lookup returns CDR1 MNHEY and CDR2 SVGAGI. This CDR3 has 12 amino acids. The CDR3 nucleotides read TGTGCCAGCAGTTACGGGACAGGGGCCGCTTTCTTT. Protein sequence: CASSYGTGAAFF.

The chain recombines TRBV30 with TRBJ1-1, with 10 positions matching TRBD1. This CDR3 is 13 amino acids long. Per the germline V gene, CDR1 is GTSNPN and CDR2 is SVGIG (reference sequence). V trimming: 0 bases; J trimming: 7 bases; junction bases outside the gene matches: 2. The CDR3 DNA follows: TGTGCCTGGAGTGTGGGACAGGGGTTTGAAGCTTTCTTT. Residues: CAWSVGQGFEAFF.

This CDR3 is CASQRQGEGNQPQHF. The DNA for the CDR3 is TGTGCCAGCCAACGACAGGGCGAAGGCAATCAGCCCCAGCATTTT. This chain connects TRBV19 to TRBJ1-5; 7 nucleotides line up with TRBD1. The length of the CDR3 is 15 residues. J lost 2 bases, V lost 9 bases, and 10 bases had no gene match. The V gene's germline CDR1 is LNHDA and CDR2 SQIVND (reference sequence).

The chain employs TRBV6-5 and TRBJ1-5; TRBD1 agrees at 8 bases. The germline V gene encodes CDR1 MNHEY and CDR2 SVGAGI. Germline trimming cut 6 bases from V and 6 bases from J; bases unmatched to any gene: 1. The CDR3 consists of 12 residues. CDR3 amino acids: CASRTGGQPQHF. For the CDR3, the DNA is TGTGCCAGCAGAACAGGGGGTCAGCCCCAGCATTTT.

The chain links TRBV19 to TRBJ2-1; tentative D call: TRBD2 (6 bases). With 4 bases removed from V and 10 bases from J, the gap between germline ends came to 14 bases. Germline assignment: CDR1 LNHDA and CDR2 SQIVND (reference sequence). The CDR3 has 13 amino acids. CDR3 coding DNA: TGTGCCAGTAGTACGGGACTGGGGCGAGAGCAGTTCTTC. It codes for CASSTGLGREQFF.

CDR3 in DNA: TGTGCCAGCAGTCTCTATCCCGGGGCCTACGAGCAGTACGTC. Amino acid sequence: CASSLYPGAYEQYV. The rearrangement uses TRBV27 and TRBJ2-7; maybe TRBD2 (5 bases). CDR1 is MNHEY, CDR2 SMNVEV, per germline (reference sequence). The V gene lost 5 bases and the J gene lost 2 bases, with 13 bases spanning the gap. This CDR3 is 14 amino acids long.

The chain couples TRBV6-5 to TRBJ2-5, with 11 nucleotides matching TRBD1. The V segment lost 5 bases and the J segment 4 bases; nucleotides outside the gene matches: 3. Germline assignment: CDR1 MNHEY and CDR2 SVGAGI. The CDR3 is 14 residues long. The DNA of the CDR3 is TGTGCCAGCAGTACGGGGACAGGGGGAGAGACCCAGTACTTC. As protein: CASSTGTGGETQYF.

This chain links TRBV9 with TRBJ2-6; D may be TRBD1 (5 bases). CDR1 and CDR2 from the germline V gene are SGDLS and YYNGEE. The V end was cut by 2 bases, the J end by 2 bases, with 8 bases between. The CDR3 length is 15 residues. For the CDR3, the DNA is TGTGCCAGCAGCGTTAGGGGTGCTGGGGCCAACGTCCTGACTTTC. Translating gives CASSVRGAGANVLTF.

The chain combines TRBV12-3 or TRBV12-4 with TRBJ2-7, with D perhaps matching TRBD1 (5 bases). The CDR3 runs 13 residues. V gave up 7 bases and J gave up 4 bases, with 14 bases separating them. The CDR3 region is CASKDISEYEQYF. In nucleotides, the CDR3 is TGTGCCAGCAAGGACATCTCGGAATACGAGCAGTACTTC.

V usage is TRBV6-5 and J usage is TRBJ1-5; D ambiguous. V was pared by 8 bases and J by 0 bases, with 8 bases between. CDR1 is MNHEY and CDR2 is SVGAGI in the germline V gene. This CDR3 region has 13 residues. As DNA, the CDR3 is TGTGCCAGCGAGTTAAATAGCAATCAGCCCCAGCATTTT. This sequence encodes CASELNSNQPQHF.

This CDR3 is CASSAGQGGGSGANVLTF. The CDR3 nucleotides are TGCGCCAGCAGCGCGGGGCAGGGTGGAGGATCTGGGGCCAACGTCCTGACTTTC. The chain uses TRBV5-1 and TRBJ2-6; D perhaps matches TRBD2 (6 bases). Trimming cost V 4 bases and J 1 base, with 18 bases left between them. Germline V lookup: CDR1 SGHRS, CDR2 YFSETQ. CDR3 size: 18 residues.

V and J are TRBV27 and TRBJ2-4; 10 bases are a match to TRBD2. The CDR3 length is 15 residues. Germline CDR1 is MNHEY and CDR2 is SMNVEV (reference sequence). The junction had 10 bases not matched to a gene; V was cut back by 5 bases and J by 9 bases. CDR3 sequence (DNA): TGTGCCAGCAGTCGCACCCCCGGGACTAGCGTCATTCAGTACTTC. It specifies CASSRTPGTSVIQYF.

J is TRBJ1-5 and V is TRBV30; TRBD1 is a possible D gene (6 bases). The germline V gene has CDR1 GTSNPN and CDR2 SVGIG (reference sequence). Trimming took 4 bases from V and 6 from J, leaving 19 bases between them. The CDR3 consists of 15 residues. CDR3 nucleotides: TGTGCCTGGAACCGAGGAGGGGGGGGGAGTCAGCCCCAGCATTTT. Its protein is CAWNRGGGGSQPQHF.

The chain's CDR3 is CASSMSRSNPDGYTF. In nucleotides, the CDR3 is TGTGCCAGTAGTATGAGCCGTAGCAACCCGGATGGCTACACCTTC. The chain employs TRBV19 and TRBJ1-2; D is undetermined. The CDR3 covers 15 residues. Looked up from germline, CDR1 is LNHDA and CDR2 is SQIVND (reference sequence). V was pared by 3 bases and J by 6 bases, with 17 bases between. The entire variable domain, with the rest obtained from reference TRBV19 and TRBJ1-2, is as follows: DGGITQSPKYLFRKEGQNVTLSCEQNLNHDAMYWYRQDPGQGLRLIYYSQIVNDFQKGDIAEGYSVSREKKESFPLTVTSAQKNPTAFYLCASSMSRSNPDGYTFGSGTRLTVV.

The CDR3 DNA reads as TGTGCCAGCAGTTCTGCGGACTCCTACTCTGGAAACACCATATATTTT. It codes for CASSSADSYSGNTIYF. The chain uses TRBV28 and TRBJ1-3; D gene unclear. The CDR3 is 16 amino acids. V lost 4 bases, J lost 0 bases, and 13 bases lay in between. CDR1 is MDHEN, CDR2 SYDVKM, per germline.

The chain is built from TRBV13 and TRBJ1-2; 9 bases are shared with TRBD1. Germline values: CDR1 PRHDT, CDR2 FYEKMQ (reference sequence). The trim removed 4 bases at V and 7 bases at J, leaving 4 bases unmatched. The CDR3 covers 13 residues. The DNA for the CDR3 is TGTGCCAGCAGCTCGGGACAGGGTGCTGGCTACACCTTC. Translated: CASSSGQGAGYTF.

This sequence joins TRBV5-1 and TRBJ2-7; TRBD2 might be the D (6 bases). The CDR3 is 13 residues long. With 5 bases removed from V and 3 bases from J, the gap between germline ends came to 12 bases. Per germline, CDR1 SGHRS and CDR2 YFSETQ. CDR3 amino acids: CASSGGEVYEQYF. In DNA, the CDR3 is TGCGCCAGCAGTGGTGGGGAGGTCTACGAGCAGTACTTC.

The chain uses TRBV4-1 and TRBJ2-5; D is possibly TRBD2 (6 bases). Germline CDR1 MGHRA, CDR2 YSYEKL. The CDR3 consists of 14 residues. V was cut by 3 bases and J by 7 bases, with 15 bases left in between. CDR3 in amino acids: CASSQDSGPGTQYF. The CDR3 nucleotides are TGCGCCAGCAGCCAGGATAGCGGTCCAGGGACCCAGTACTTC.

This chain links TRBV27 with TRBJ1-1, with D possibly being TRBD1 (5 bases). The CDR3 is made up of 13 amino acids. V dropped 4 bases and J dropped 5 bases, with 11 bases sitting between them. CDR1 and CDR2 from the germline V gene are MNHEY and SMNVEV (reference sequence). This CDR3 is CASSWGVGTEAFF. CDR3 sequence (DNA): TGTGCCAGCAGTTGGGGGGTAGGGACTGAAGCTTTCTTT.

The rearrangement uses TRBV7-9 and TRBJ1-2, with 10 bases matching TRBD1. The CDR3 length is 17 residues. The germline gives CDR1 SEHNR, CDR2 FQNEAQ (reference sequence). The V segment lost 5 bases and the J segment 0 bases; nucleotides outside the gene matches: 9. This CDR3 reads CASSPRGTGAPNYGYTF. In DNA form, the CDR3 reads TGTGCCAGCAGCCCCCGCGGGACAGGGGCACCTAACTATGGCTACACCTTC.

This chain uses TRBV19 with TRBJ1-1, with D possibly matching TRBD1 (6 bases). The V gene's germline CDR1 is LNHDA and CDR2 SQIVND (reference sequence). There are 12 residues in the CDR3. V was trimmed by 6 bases and J by 9 bases, leaving 14 bases between them. The CDR3: CASSPQGGQAFF. CDR3 nucleotides: TGTGCCAGTAGCCCACAGGGAGGGCAAGCTTTCTTT.

The chain joins TRBV29-1 to TRBJ2-1; D possibly corresponds to TRBD2 (6 bases). This CDR3 comprises 11 residues. V lost 7 bases and J 11 bases, leaving 15 bases between the germline ends. Looked up from germline, CDR1 is SQVTM and CDR2 is ANQGSEA. The CDR3 sequence: CSAKTGTQQFF. The CDR3 DNA follows: TGCAGCGCCAAGACCGGGACTCAGCAGTTCTTC.

This chain links TRBV5-1 with TRBJ2-1, with TRBD1 as a possible D gene (5 bases). The V end lost 2 bases, the J end lost 7 bases, and 7 bases lay between the germline ends. This CDR3 is built from 12 residues. Germline-derived CDR1 and CDR2 are SGHRS and YFSETQ. The CDR3 DNA sequence: TGCGCCAGCAGCTTCCAGGGTAATGAGCAGTTCTTC. Translated, it gives CASSFQGNEQFF.

The CDR3 DNA is TGTGCCAGCAGTGAAGAGGGTGGGCGGGTTTACAATGAGCAGTTCTTC. The encoded protein is CASSEEGGRVYNEQFF. V is TRBV2 and J is TRBJ2-1, with a weak D call TRBD2 (5 bases). Germline CDR1 reads SNHLY; CDR2 reads FYNNEI. V was cut by 1 base and J by 4 bases, with 14 bases left in between. The length of the CDR3 is 16 residues.

This chain uses TRBV5-1 with TRBJ2-7, with 10 bases matching TRBD2. Trimming cost V 2 bases and J 4 bases; bases outside gene matches: 6. The germline CDR1 and CDR2 sequences are SGHRS and YFSETQ. This CDR3 is 15 amino acids long. For the CDR3, the DNA is TGCGCCAGCAGCTTTTTAGCGGGAGGCACGTACGAGCAGTACTTC. Residues: CASSFLAGGTYEQYF.

The CDR3 sequence: CASGAGDSGNTIYF. In DNA form, the CDR3 reads TGTGCTAGTGGGGCCGGGGACTCTGGAAACACCATATATTTT. The rearrangement uses TRBV12-5 and TRBJ1-3; D gene uncertain. The CDR3 is 14 residues long. The V end lost 6 bases, the J end lost 0 bases, and 9 bases lay between the germline ends. Per the germline V gene, CDR1 is LGHNT and CDR2 is FRNRAP.

This chain joins TRBV25-1 and TRBJ1-3; maybe TRBD1 (5 bases). V lost 4 bases and J 0 bases, leaving 7 bases between the germline ends. The germline CDR1 and CDR2 sequences are MGHDK and SYGVNS. This CDR3 region has 14 residues. CDR3 in amino acids: CASSADSSGNTIYF. As DNA, the CDR3 is TGTGCCAGCAGTGCAGACAGCTCTGGAAACACCATATATTTT.